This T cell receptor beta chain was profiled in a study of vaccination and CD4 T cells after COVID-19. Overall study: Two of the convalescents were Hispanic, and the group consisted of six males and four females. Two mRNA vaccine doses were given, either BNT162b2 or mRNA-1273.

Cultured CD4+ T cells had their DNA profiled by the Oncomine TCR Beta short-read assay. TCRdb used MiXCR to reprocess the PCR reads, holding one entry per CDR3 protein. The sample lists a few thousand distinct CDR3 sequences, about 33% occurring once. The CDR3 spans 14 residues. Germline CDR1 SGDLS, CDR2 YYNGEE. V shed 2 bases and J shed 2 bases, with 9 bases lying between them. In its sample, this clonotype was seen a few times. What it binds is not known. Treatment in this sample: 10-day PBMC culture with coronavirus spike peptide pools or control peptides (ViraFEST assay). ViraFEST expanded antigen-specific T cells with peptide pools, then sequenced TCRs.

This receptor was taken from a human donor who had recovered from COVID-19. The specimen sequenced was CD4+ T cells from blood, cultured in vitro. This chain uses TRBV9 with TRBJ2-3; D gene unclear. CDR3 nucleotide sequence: TGTGCCAGCAGCGTCCAGGCTAACACAGATACGCAGTATTTT. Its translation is CASSVQANTDTQYF.